This is a list of T cell receptor beta chains from one sample in a study of T-cell memory formation after mild COVID-19. TCRdb re-called the 5' RACE reads through MiXCR, storing one row per CDR3 protein. The sample has around 300,000 distinct CDR3 sequences, 15% to 20% seen once. Sample: PBMCs or a T cell subset sorted from them (not recorded which). Receptor source: a man younger than 35 who had mild COVID-19 (a few samples of this study predate the infection). Cell type and time point are not known. CDR3s include the opening cysteine and the closing phenylalanine or tryptophan. Some rows mark clone size as missing; the rest say once, few, many or name a class of expanded clone.

abundance: .
len: 15
v_gene: TRBV10-3
CDR3aa: CAISEIPGGSYEQYF

abundance: .
len: 12
v_gene: TRBV5-6
CDR3aa: CASSLTDYGYTF

abundance: few
len: 16
v_gene: TRBV5-1
CDR3aa: CASSSPGQGASREQYF

abundance: few
len: 14
v_gene: TRBV27
CDR3aa: CASSLSYSTDTQYF

abundance: .
len: 15
v_gene: TRBV4-3
CDR3aa: CASSQLPSGVNEQFF

abundance: few
len: 14
v_gene: TRBV29-1
CDR3aa: CSVGETGVGETQYF

abundance: .
len: 20
v_gene: TRBV24-1
CDR3aa: CATTNGPRGGGQTGYQPQHF

abundance: .
len: 15
v_gene: TRBV4-3
CDR3aa: CASSQDRDSTDTQYF

abundance: .
len: 15
v_gene: TRBV7-2
CDR3aa: CASRPRGGRGETQYF

abundance: .
len: 14
v_gene: TRBV20-1
CDR3aa: CSAREDRGLRGYTF

abundance: .
len: 15
v_gene: TRBV29-1
CDR3aa: CSVERGGRVQETQYF

abundance: few
len: 14
v_gene: TRBV7-9
CDR3aa: CASSLTGQGNEQFF

abundance: .
len: 14
v_gene: TRBV7-2
CDR3aa: CASSLALRGTEAFF

abundance: .
len: 17
v_gene: TRBV9
CDR3aa: CASSVGGALPGADTQYF

abundance: few
len: 14
v_gene: TRBV29-1
CDR3aa: CSVRGGPYTDTQYF

abundance: .
len: 16
v_gene: TRBV12-3/TRBV12-4
CDR3aa: CASSLGSGRALTEAFF

abundance: .
len: 12
v_gene: TRBV3-1
CDR3aa: CASSTQGGTQYF

abundance: many
len: 14
v_gene: TRBV6-2/TRBV6-3
CDR3aa: CASISGTGIGELFF

abundance: few
len: 15
v_gene: TRBV6-1
CDR3aa: CASSMTAGGKDTQYF

abundance: .
len: 16
v_gene: TRBV5-1
CDR3aa: CASSSSPRGGRDTQYF

abundance: many
len: 15
v_gene: TRBV20-1
CDR3aa: CSARERTGGLGGYTF

abundance: .
len: 16
v_gene: TRBV5-8
CDR3aa: CASSLGYWGTNEKLFF

abundance: many
len: 13
v_gene: TRBV29-1
CDR3aa: CSVNVGSTDTQYF

abundance: .
len: 12
v_gene: TRBV15
CDR3aa: CATSSLADTQYF

abundance: few
len: 17
v_gene: TRBV5-1
CDR3aa: CASSSGEWEGAKNIQYF

abundance: few
len: 15
v_gene: TRBV5-1
CDR3aa: CASTIGGTVNTEAFF

abundance: few
len: 15
v_gene: TRBV4-3
CDR3aa: CASSQAWDPYHEQYF

abundance: few
len: 13
v_gene: TRBV19
CDR3aa: CASSIGPRGEQFF

abundance: few
len: 17
v_gene: TRBV6-2/TRBV6-3
CDR3aa: CASSYSISALEGPEQYF

abundance: .
len: 13
v_gene: TRBV12-3/TRBV12-4
CDR3aa: CASRPGSNYGYTF

abundance: .
len: 14
v_gene: TRBV7-6
CDR3aa: CASSLTTIQETQYF

abundance: .
len: 14
v_gene: TRBV6-4
CDR3aa: CASSDSGGHNEQFF

abundance: .
len: 16
v_gene: TRBV7-2
CDR3aa: CASSTPETLAKNIQYF

abundance: .
len: 12
v_gene: TRBV5-6
CDR3aa: CASSPSSDTQYF

abundance: few
len: 15
v_gene: TRBV20-1
CDR3aa: CSASAVSREAYEQYF

abundance: .
len: 12
v_gene: TRBV15
CDR3aa: CATSRDRGTQYF

abundance: .
len: 13
v_gene: TRBV5-6
CDR3aa: CASRQGPHYGYTF

abundance: .
len: 13
v_gene: TRBV20-1
CDR3aa: CSPRALVRDTQYF

abundance: .
len: 15
v_gene: TRBV6-5
CDR3aa: CASSYSGGVNSPLHF

abundance: .
len: 15
v_gene: TRBV12-3/TRBV12-4
CDR3aa: CASTLDRVGTDTQYF

abundance: .
len: 14
v_gene: TRBV9
CDR3aa: CASGGGAGADTQYF

abundance: .
len: 15
v_gene: TRBV5-6
CDR3aa: CASSYWTGSTDTQYF

abundance: .
len: 16
v_gene: TRBV7-9
CDR3aa: CASSSVPGPETGELFF

abundance: .
len: 16
v_gene: TRBV9
CDR3aa: CASSPRTGADPDTQYF

abundance: few
len: 12
v_gene: TRBV11-2
CDR3aa: CASSLGGGHLYF

abundance: few
len: 13
v_gene: TRBV2
CDR3aa: CASSEGWNSPLHF

abundance: .
len: 15
v_gene: TRBV15
CDR3aa: CATSGGTAGANVLTF

abundance: .
len: 13
v_gene: TRBV20-1
CDR3aa: CSARAAGGSPLHF

abundance: .
len: 14
v_gene: TRBV3-1
CDR3aa: CASSQAGGHQPQHF

abundance: few
len: 16
v_gene: TRBV7-9
CDR3aa: CASSPSGGTGANVLTF

abundance: .
len: 12
v_gene: TRBV4-1
CDR3aa: CASSQDGDTQYF

abundance: .
len: 13
v_gene: TRBV20-1
CDR3aa: CSASGNRKETQYF

abundance: .
len: 11
v_gene: TRBV29-1
CDR3aa: CSVEFDNEQFF

abundance: many
len: 14
v_gene: TRBV5-1
CDR3aa: CASSSGESTDTQYF

abundance: .
len: 14
v_gene: TRBV9
CDR3aa: CASSGAGVHNEQFF

abundance: many
len: 12
v_gene: TRBV29-1
CDR3aa: CSVGQHQETQYF